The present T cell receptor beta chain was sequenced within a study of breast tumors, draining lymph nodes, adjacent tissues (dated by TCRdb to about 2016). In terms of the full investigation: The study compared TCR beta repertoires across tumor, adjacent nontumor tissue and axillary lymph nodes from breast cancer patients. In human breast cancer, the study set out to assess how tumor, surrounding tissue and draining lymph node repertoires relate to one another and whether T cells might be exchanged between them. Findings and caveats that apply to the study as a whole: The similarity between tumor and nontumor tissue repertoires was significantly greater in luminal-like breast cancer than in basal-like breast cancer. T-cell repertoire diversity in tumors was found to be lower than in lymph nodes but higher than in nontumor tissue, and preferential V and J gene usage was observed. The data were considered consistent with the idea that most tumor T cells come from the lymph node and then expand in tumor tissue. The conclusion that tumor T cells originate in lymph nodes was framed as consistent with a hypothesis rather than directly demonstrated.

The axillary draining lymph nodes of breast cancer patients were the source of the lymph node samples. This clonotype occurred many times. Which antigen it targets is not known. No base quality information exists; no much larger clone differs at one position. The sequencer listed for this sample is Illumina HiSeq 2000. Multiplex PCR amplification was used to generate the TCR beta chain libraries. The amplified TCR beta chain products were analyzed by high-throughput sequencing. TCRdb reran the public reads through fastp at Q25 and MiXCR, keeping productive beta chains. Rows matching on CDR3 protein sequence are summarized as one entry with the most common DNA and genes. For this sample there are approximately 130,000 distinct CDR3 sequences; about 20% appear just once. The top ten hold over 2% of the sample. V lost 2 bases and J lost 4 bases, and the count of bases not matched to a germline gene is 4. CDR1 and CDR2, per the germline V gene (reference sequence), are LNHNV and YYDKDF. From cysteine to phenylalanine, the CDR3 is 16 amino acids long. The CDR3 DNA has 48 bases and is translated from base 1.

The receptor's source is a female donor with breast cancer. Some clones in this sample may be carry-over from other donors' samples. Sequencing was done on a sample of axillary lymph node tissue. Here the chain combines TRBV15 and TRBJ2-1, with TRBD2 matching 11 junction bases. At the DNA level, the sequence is TGTGCCACCAGCAGATCACTAGCGGGAGCATACAATGAGCAGTTCTTC. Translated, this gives CATSRSLAGAYNEQFF. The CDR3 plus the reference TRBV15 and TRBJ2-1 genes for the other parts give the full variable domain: DAMVIQNPRYQVTQFGKPVTLSCSQTLNHNVMYWYQQKSSQAPKLLFHYYDKDFNNEADTPDNFQSRRPNTSFCFLDIRSPGLGDTAMYLCATSRSLAGAYNEQFFGPGTRLTVL.